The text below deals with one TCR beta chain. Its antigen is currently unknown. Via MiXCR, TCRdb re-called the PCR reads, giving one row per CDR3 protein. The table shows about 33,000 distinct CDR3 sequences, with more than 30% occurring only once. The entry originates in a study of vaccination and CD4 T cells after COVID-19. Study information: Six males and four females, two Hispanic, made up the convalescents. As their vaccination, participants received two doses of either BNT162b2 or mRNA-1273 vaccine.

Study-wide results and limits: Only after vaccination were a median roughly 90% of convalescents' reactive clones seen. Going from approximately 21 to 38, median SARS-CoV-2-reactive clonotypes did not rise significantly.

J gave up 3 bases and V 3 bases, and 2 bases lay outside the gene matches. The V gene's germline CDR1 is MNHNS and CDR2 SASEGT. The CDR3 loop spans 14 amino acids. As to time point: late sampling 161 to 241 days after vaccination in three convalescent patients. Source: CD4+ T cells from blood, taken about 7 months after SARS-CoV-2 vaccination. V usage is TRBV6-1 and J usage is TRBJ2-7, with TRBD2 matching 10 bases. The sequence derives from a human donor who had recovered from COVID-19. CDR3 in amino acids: CASSEASGSYEQYF. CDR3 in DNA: TGTGCCAGCAGTGAGGCTAGCGGGAGCTACGAGCAGTACTTC.